This is a list of T cell receptor beta chains from one sample in a study of blood T cells in healthy people across ages. TCRdb called the 5' RACE reads again in MiXCR, with one record for every CDR3 protein. The sample records some 710,000 distinct CDR3 sequences, about half being singletons. The sequenced material came from blood. The receptors originated from an elderly man in good health. CDR3s include the opening cysteine and the closing phenylalanine or tryptophan. The D gene is left open where the match is weak. Where a row states a size, it is once, few, many or the class of an expanded clone; other rows omit it.

size	V	length	D	J	DNA	CDR3
NA	TRBV5-1	17	NA	TRBJ2-2	TGCGCCAGCAGCTTGGGGGTCGGACTTTCAGGCACCGGGGAGCTGTTTTTT	CASSLGVGLSGTGELFF
few	TRBV6-2/TRBV6-3	14	NA	TRBJ2-1	TGTGCCAGCAGTTACAACGGGATGGAGAATGAGCAGTTCTTC	CASSYNGMENEQFF
NA	TRBV12-3/TRBV12-4	14	NA	TRBJ2-1	TGTGCCAGCAGTGGACTGGGAGGCACAGATACGCAGTTCTTC	CASSGLGGTDTQFF
NA	TRBV19	15	NA	TRBJ1-1	TGTGCCAGTAGTATAGATCATGACCGGAACACTGAAGCTTTCTTT	CASSIDHDRNTEAFF
NA	TRBV20-1	17	TRBD2	TRBJ2-7	TGCAGTGCTAGAGACTACACCGGGACTAAGAGCTCCTACGAGCAGTACTTC	CSARDYTGTKSSYEQYF
NA	TRBV28	14	NA	TRBJ2-5	TGTGCCAGCACGAAGAGCAGGGCAGTAGAGACCCAGTACTTC	CASTKSRAVETQYF
NA	TRBV3-1	15	NA	TRBJ2-5	TGTGCCAGCAGCCAAGATTTAACTCCGGGTCATGAGCAGTACTTC	CASSQDLTPGHEQYF
NA	TRBV13	11	NA	TRBJ2-2	TGTGCCAGCAGCTCAGCCGGGGAGCTGTTTTTT	CASSSAGELFF
NA	TRBV20-1	9	NA	TRBJ2-7	TGCAGTGCTATGGACGAGCAGTACTTC	CSAMDEQYF
NA	TRBV2	15	NA	TRBJ1-2	TGTGCCAGCAGTGAATGGCCTGGATGGTTCTATGGCTACACCTTC	CASSEWPGWFYGYTF
NA	TRBV7-9	15	NA	TRBJ2-2	TGTGCCAGCAGCCCGTCGCTACTGTTGACCGGGGAGCTGTTTTTT	CASSPSLLLTGELFF
few	TRBV6-5	16	NA	TRBJ2-7	TGTGCCAGCAGTTACTCTTCAGGGACACCGACCTACGAGCAGTACTTC	CASSYSSGTPTYEQYF
NA	TRBV27	15	NA	TRBJ1-2	TGTGCCAGCAGTTTCTCGGCCCGAAGGGGCTATGGCTACACCTTC	CASSFSARRGYGYTF
NA	TRBV10-3	12	NA	TRBJ2-7	TGTGCCGGAAGATCGGAGGGATCTGAGCAGTACTTC	CAGRSEGSEQYF
NA	TRBV11-2	15	TRBD2	TRBJ2-3	TGTGCCAGCAGTTTTAGCGGGGGGAGGGAAGATACGCAGTATTTT	CASSFSGGREDTQYF
few	TRBV7-3	13	NA	TRBJ2-1	TGTGCCAGCAGCTTACGGACATTTGATGAGCAGTTCTTC	CASSLRTFDEQFF
many	TRBV5-6	14	TRBD1	TRBJ1-4	TGTGCCAGCAGGGGGACAGGGGACGGTGAAAAACTGTTTTTT	CASRGTGDGEKLFF
NA	TRBV20-1	16	NA	TRBJ2-7	TGCAGTGCTAGAGATCCTTCGACAAGCTCCTACAATGAGCAGTACTTC	CSARDPSTSSYNEQYF
few	TRBV10-3	15	NA	TRBJ1-1	TGTGCCACTAAACAGACAGTCAACGAACGAGGTGAAGCTTTCTTT	CATKQTVNERGEAFF
NA	TRBV5-1	16	TRBD2	TRBJ2-1	TGCGCCAGCAGCCTCGGACTAGCGGACCGATACAATGAGCAGTTCTTC	CASSLGLADRYNEQFF
NA	TRBV5-1	14	TRBD1	TRBJ1-4	TGCGCCAGCAGTCTGGACAGGGAGTACGAAAAACTGTTTTTT	CASSLDREYEKLFF
many	TRBV7-9	14	NA	TRBJ2-7	TGTGCCAGCAGCTTGGTTCAAGATCCCTACGAGCAGTACTTC	CASSLVQDPYEQYF
NA	TRBV12-3/TRBV12-4	14	TRBD2	TRBJ2-1	TGTGCCAGCAACCAGGGACTAGCATTAGATGAGCAGTTCTTC	CASNQGLALDEQFF
few	TRBV28	16	TRBD2	TRBJ2-7	TGTGCCAGCAGTTTTTCTAGCGGGGGAAGCTCCTACGAGCAGTACTTC	CASSFSSGGSSYEQYF
NA	TRBV7-9	12	NA	TRBJ1-6	TGTGCCAGCACCCAAGGAAATTCACCCCTCCACTTT	CASTQGNSPLHF
NA	TRBV7-2	17	TRBD2	TRBJ2-3	TGTGCCAGCAGCAAACCTCTAGCGGGAGTCGGTGCAGATACGCAGTATTTT	CASSKPLAGVGADTQYF
few	TRBV18	12	NA	TRBJ2-7	TGTGCCAGCTCAGAGACTAGCTACGAGCAGTACTTC	CASSETSYEQYF
many	TRBV7-9	19	TRBD2	TRBJ2-7	TGTGCCAGCAGCTACAACCCAAAAAAACTAGCGGGAGAGACTTACGAGCAGTACTTC	CASSYNPKKLAGETYEQYF
many	TRBV6-6	15	NA	TRBJ2-5	TGTGCCAGCAGTTACCCCGGACGGATCCAAGAGACCCAGTACTTC	CASSYPGRIQETQYF
few	TRBV27	13	NA	TRBJ2-7	TGTGCCAGCAGGCCTCAGGGTCCCTACGAGCAGTACTTC	CASRPQGPYEQYF
NA	TRBV27	14	NA	TRBJ2-5	TGTGCCAGCAGTGGGGCGACAGGTCTAGAGACCCAGTACTTC	CASSGATGLETQYF
NA	TRBV4-2	17	NA	TRBJ2-3	TGTGCCAGCAGCCAAATCTTTTCGGGACTGACCCCCGATACGCAGTATTTT	CASSQIFSGLTPDTQYF
few	TRBV5-6	14	NA	TRBJ2-7	TGTGCCAGCAGCTTTGTCACGGAAGCCTACGAGCAGTACTTC	CASSFVTEAYEQYF
NA	TRBV3-1	17	TRBD2	TRBJ2-5	TGTGCCAGCAGCTCAAGAGGTCTAGCGGGAGCGGAGGAGACCCAGTACTTC	CASSSRGLAGAEETQYF
NA	TRBV5-1	16	NA	TRBJ2-3	TGCGCCAGCAGCTTGGGTGGACACAGGGTTCCAGATACGCAGTATTTT	CASSLGGHRVPDTQYF
NA	TRBV18	15	NA	TRBJ1-1	TGTGCCAGCTCATCAAGCTACAGGGAGAACACTGAAGCTTTCTTT	CASSSSYRENTEAFF
few	TRBV14	16	TRBD1	TRBJ2-7	TGTGCCAGCAGCCAACGAGCCGGGACAGGGCTGAGCGAGCAGTACTTC	CASSQRAGTGLSEQYF
many	TRBV6-5	14	NA	TRBJ2-1	TGTGCCAGCAGTTTTGGACAAACCTACAATGAGCAGTTCTTC	CASSFGQTYNEQFF
NA	TRBV14	15	TRBD1	TRBJ2-3	TGTGCCAGCAGCCGAGGACAGGGGTACACAGATACGCAGTATTTT	CASSRGQGYTDTQYF
many	TRBV29-1	13	NA	TRBJ2-3	TGCAGCGTTTCGACCCCAGGTGGGGATACGCAGTATTTT	CSVSTPGGDTQYF
NA	TRBV6-5	14	NA	TRBJ2-7	TGTGCCAGCAGTTACTCCCGGGAGATCAATGAGCAGTACTTC	CASSYSREINEQYF
NA	TRBV20-1	14	TRBD2	TRBJ2-7	TGCAGTGCCCCCGAGCGGGGGCTGTACAATGAGCAGTACTTC	CSAPERGLYNEQYF